A single sample gave rise to the 10 T cell receptor beta chains below, sequenced in a study of blood T cell repertoires in COVID-19. The protocol was immunoSEQ multiplex PCR, while the TCRdb copy is restricted to in-frame clones and leaves out a portion. The repertoire holds 250,000 to 300,000 clones, with 87% as singletons. The specimen was peripheral blood. The receptors were gathered from a woman between 50 and 59 years old who had recovered from COVID-19.

The V and J genes are TRBV27 and TRBJ1-2; tentative D call: TRBD1 (6 bases). Trimming pared 2 bases from V and 3 bases from J, leaving 19 bases between. The CDR3 is 17 residues long. CDR1 is MNHEY and CDR2 is SMNVEV in the germline V gene (reference sequence). The CDR3 DNA sequence: TGTGCCAGCAGTTTAATGAGCGGACAGCTAAATTACTATGGCTACACCTTC. This translates into CASSLMSGQLNYYGYTF.

The rearrangement links TRBV5-4 to TRBJ1-1; D gene uncertain. The CDR3 length is 17 residues. Looked up from germline, CDR1 is SGHNT and CDR2 is YYREEE (reference sequence). Trimming left V 4 bases short and J 3 bases short, with 22 bases between. CDR3: CASSRKGGGISDTEAFF. The DNA for the CDR3 is TGTGCCAGCAGCCGGAAAGGAGGAGGGATTAGTGACACTGAAGCTTTCTTT.

This rearrangement joins TRBV15 to TRBJ2-1; 12 bases are a match to TRBD2. This CDR3 has 15 residues. Germline CDR1 is LNHNV and CDR2 is YYDKDF (reference sequence). V lost 6 bases, J lost 2 bases, and 2 bases stayed unmatched. The DNA for the CDR3 is TGTGCCACCAGAGGACTAGCGGGACCCTACAATGAGCAGTTCTTC. Its protein product is CATRGLAGPYNEQFF. The full variable domain, rest sourced from reference TRBV15 and TRBJ2-1, is DAMVIQNPRYQVTQFGKPVTLSCSQTLNHNVMYWYQQKSSQAPKLLFHYYDKDFNNEADTPDNFQSRRPNTSFCFLDIRSPGLGDTAMYLCATRGLAGPYNEQFFGPGTRLTVL.

The chain joins TRBV6-5 to TRBJ1-1; D remains unclear. The CDR3 is made up of 15 amino acids. The V and J ends lost 2 bases and 7 bases respectively, with 17 bases between them. CDR1 and CDR2 (germline): MNHEY, SVGAGI. The CDR3 sequence is CASSYNGGGKNEAFF. The CDR3 DNA follows: TGTGCCAGCAGTTACAACGGCGGAGGAAAGAATGAAGCTTTCTTT.

As concerns this clone: The sample carries other DNA sequences with the same CDR3. In DNA form, the CDR3 reads TGCAGTGCTAGTGCGGGGTTCAATCAGCCCCAGCATTTT. This codes for CSASAGFNQPQHF. The J gene is TRBJ1-5, the V gene TRBV20-1; D gene unclear. From germline, CDR1 is DFQATT and CDR2 SNEGSKA (reference sequence). The CDR3 has 13 amino acids. Trimming removed 3 bases at V and 3 bases at J, with 9 bases between.

The rearrangement joins TRBV19 to TRBJ1-3; maybe TRBD1 (6 bases). V lost 6 bases and J lost 0, with 9 bases in between. Germline lookup yields CDR1 LNHDA and CDR2 SQIVND (reference sequence). This CDR3 has 14 amino acids. The CDR3, as DNA: TGTGCCAGTAGGAAGGGGGTCTCTGGAAACACCATATATTTT. Protein: CASRKGVSGNTIYF. Combining the CDR3 with reference TRBV19 and TRBJ1-3 gives the whole variable domain DGGITQSPKYLFRKEGQNVTLSCEQNLNHDAMYWYRQDPGQGLRLIYYSQIVNDFQKGDIAEGYSVSREKKESFPLTVTSAQKNPTAFYLCASRKGVSGNTIYFGEGSWLTVV.

The rearrangement uses TRBV6-6 and TRBJ1-2; D remains unclear. V gave up 0 bases and J gave up 4 bases, with 9 bases separating them. There are 14 residues in the CDR3. Germline V gene lookup returns CDR1 MNHNY and CDR2 SVGAGI (reference sequence). The CDR3 reads CASSYSTTVYGYTF. The CDR3, as DNA: TGTGCCAGCAGTTACTCTACGACTGTCTATGGCTACACCTTC.

Here the CDR3 DNA reads TGTGCCAGCAGCGCTAGGACAGGGGTGCCCTACGAGCAGTACTTC. It is translated as CASSARTGVPYEQYF. The V and J genes are TRBV9 and TRBJ2-7; 9 bases map to TRBD1. The CDR3 contains 15 residues. Germline values: CDR1 SGDLS, CDR2 YYNGEE. V was pared by 3 bases and J by 2 bases, with 6 bases of the junction left unmatched.

The DNA for the CDR3 is TGTGCCTGGAGTGTAGTCGGGGGGCGCGCCCATGGCTACACCTTC. Its protein is CAWSVVGGRAHGYTF. The chain carries TRBV30 and TRBJ1-2; tentatively, D is TRBD1 (6 bases). From germline, CDR1 is GTSNPN and CDR2 SVGIG (reference sequence). V dropped 0 bases and J dropped 6 bases, with 17 bases sitting between them. The CDR3 contains 15 residues.

This rearrangement joins TRBV30 to TRBJ2-7; D is undetermined. CDR3 length: 12 residues. V dropped 6 bases and J dropped 2 bases, with 11 bases sitting between them. CDR1 and CDR2 from the germline V gene are GTSNPN and SVGIG (reference sequence). The CDR3 here is CACSQSTYEQYF. CDR3 coding DNA: TGTGCCTGTTCACAGAGTACCTACGAGCAGTACTTC. Combining the CDR3 with reference TRBV30 and TRBJ2-7 gives the whole variable domain SQTIHQWPATLVQPVGSPLSLECTVEGTSNPNLYWYRQAAGRGLQLLFYSVGIGQISSEVPQNLSASRPQDRQFILSSKKLLLSDSGFYLCACSQSTYEQYFGPGTRLTVT.